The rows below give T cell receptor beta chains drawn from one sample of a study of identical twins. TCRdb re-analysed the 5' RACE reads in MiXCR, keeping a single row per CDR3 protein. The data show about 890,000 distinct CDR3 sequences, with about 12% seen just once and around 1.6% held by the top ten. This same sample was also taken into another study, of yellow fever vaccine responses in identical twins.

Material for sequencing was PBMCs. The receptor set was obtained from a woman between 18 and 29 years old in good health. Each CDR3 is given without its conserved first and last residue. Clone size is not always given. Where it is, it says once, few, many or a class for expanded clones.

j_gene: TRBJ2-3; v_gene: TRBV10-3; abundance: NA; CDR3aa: AIGGSTDTQY
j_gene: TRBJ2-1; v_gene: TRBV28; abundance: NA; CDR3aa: ASSPGLAEANEQF
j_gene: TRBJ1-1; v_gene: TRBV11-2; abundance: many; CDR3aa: ASSRVGQGATEAF
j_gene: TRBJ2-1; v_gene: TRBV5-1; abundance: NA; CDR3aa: ASSANGAGGLSEQF
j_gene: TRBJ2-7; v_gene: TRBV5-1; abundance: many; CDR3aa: ASSLETSGSYEQY
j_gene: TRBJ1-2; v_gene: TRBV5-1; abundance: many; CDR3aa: ASSLASGDYGYT
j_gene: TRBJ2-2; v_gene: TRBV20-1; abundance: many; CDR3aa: SAKQGYTGELF
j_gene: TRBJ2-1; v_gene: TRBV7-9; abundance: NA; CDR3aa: ASSTGTSLKLEQF
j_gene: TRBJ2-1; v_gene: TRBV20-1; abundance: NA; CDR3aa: SATGGLNEQF
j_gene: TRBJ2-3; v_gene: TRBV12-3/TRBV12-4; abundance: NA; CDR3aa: ASITQGDTQY
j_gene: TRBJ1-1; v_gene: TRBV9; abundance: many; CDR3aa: ASSATGGTEAF
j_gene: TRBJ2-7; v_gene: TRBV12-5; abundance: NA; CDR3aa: ASGSFSEQY
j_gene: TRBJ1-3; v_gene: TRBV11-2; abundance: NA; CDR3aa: ASSPNRGSGNTIY
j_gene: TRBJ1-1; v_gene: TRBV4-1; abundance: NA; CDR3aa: ASSPPTPGGDTEAF
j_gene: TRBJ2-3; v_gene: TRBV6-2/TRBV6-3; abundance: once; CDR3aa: ASRKTGYTDTQY
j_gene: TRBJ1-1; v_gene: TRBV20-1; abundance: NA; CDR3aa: SAPDIMNTEAF
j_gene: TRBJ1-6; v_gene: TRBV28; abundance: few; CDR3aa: ASRTRPKGNSPLH
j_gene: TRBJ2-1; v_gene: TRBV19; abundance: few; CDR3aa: ASSGRGVPPNEQF
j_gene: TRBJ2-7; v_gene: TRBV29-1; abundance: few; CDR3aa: SVLVRVGEQY
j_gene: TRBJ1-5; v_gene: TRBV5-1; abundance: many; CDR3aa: ASSLSGSSNQPQH
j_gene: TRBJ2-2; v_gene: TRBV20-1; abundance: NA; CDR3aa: SVVSRGNTGELF
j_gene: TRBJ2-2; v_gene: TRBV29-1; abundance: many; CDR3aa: SVELGSSYTGELF
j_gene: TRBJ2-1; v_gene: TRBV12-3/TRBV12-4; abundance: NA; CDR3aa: ASSHRVNEQF
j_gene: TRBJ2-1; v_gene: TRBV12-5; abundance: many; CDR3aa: ASGGLGAYNEQF
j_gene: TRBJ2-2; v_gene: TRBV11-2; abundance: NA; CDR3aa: ASSLDHFQVAGTGELF
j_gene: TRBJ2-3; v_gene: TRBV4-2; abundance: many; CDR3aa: ASSQEGPGDTQY
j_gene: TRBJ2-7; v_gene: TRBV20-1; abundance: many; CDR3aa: SAQQGYEQY
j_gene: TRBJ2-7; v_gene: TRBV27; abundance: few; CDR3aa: ASSLYAGKTYEQY
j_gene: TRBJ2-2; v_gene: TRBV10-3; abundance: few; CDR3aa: AITPGQSHTGELF
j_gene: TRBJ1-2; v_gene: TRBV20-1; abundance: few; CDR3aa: SATGGERINYGYT
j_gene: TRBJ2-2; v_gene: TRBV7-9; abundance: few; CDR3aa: ASSSGTGLVAGELF
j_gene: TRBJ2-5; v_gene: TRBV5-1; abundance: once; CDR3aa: ASSADNEETQY
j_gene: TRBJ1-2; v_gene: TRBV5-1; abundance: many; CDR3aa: ASSLGPGTANYGYT
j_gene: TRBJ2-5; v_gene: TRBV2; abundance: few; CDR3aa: ASSVDRGETQY
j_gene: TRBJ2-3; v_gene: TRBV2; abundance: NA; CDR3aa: ASSGLSGSTDTQY
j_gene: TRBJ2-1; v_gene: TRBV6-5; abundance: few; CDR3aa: ASSYLAGEGRSSYNEQF
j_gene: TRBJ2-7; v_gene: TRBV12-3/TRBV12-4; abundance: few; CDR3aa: ASSLIVHEQY
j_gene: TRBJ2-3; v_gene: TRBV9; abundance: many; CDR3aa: ASSGEGEGTDTQY
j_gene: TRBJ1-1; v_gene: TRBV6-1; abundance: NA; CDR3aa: ASRNRDRGLF
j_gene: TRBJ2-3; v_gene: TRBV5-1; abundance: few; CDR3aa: ASSLGHAASTDTQY